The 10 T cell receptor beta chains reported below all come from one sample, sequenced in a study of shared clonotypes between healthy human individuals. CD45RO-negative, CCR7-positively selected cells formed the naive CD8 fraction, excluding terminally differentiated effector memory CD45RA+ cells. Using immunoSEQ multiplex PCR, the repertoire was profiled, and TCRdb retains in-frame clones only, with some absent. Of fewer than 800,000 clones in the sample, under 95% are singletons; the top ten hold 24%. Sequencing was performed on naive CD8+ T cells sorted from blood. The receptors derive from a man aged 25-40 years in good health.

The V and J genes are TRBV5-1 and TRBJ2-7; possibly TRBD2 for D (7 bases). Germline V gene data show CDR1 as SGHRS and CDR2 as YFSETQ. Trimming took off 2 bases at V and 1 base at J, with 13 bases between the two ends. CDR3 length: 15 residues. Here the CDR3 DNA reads TGCGCCAGCAGCTTCGGGGGGCGATTTTCCTACGAGCAGTACTTC. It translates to CASSFGGRFSYEQYF.

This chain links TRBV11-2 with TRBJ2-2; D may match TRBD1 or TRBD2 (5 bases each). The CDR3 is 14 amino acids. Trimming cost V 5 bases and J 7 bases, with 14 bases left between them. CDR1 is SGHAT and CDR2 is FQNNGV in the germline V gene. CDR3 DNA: TGTGCCAGCAGCCCCCCCGGGGCGGGCGGGGAGCTGTTTTTT. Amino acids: CASSPPGAGGELFF. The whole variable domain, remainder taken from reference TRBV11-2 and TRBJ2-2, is EAGVAQSPRYKIIEKRQSVAFWCNPISGHATLYWYQQILGQGPKLLIQFQNNGVVDDSQLPKDRFSAERLKGVDSTLKIQPAKLEDSAVYLCASSPPGAGGELFFGEGSRLTVL.

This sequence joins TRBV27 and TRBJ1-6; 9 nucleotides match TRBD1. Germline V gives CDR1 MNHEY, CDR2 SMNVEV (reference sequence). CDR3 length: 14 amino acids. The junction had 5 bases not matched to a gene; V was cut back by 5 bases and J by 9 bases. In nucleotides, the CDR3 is TGTGCCAGCAGTACCCGACAGGGGGGTTCACCCCTCCACTTT. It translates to CASSTRQGGSPLHF.

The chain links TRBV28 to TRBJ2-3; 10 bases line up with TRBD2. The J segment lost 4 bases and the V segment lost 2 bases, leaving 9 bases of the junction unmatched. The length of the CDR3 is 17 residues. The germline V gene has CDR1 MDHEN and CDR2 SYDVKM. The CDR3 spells CASSLRSSGRGADTQYF. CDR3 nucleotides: TGTGCCAGCAGTTTACGGTCTAGCGGGAGAGGGGCAGATACGCAGTATTTT.

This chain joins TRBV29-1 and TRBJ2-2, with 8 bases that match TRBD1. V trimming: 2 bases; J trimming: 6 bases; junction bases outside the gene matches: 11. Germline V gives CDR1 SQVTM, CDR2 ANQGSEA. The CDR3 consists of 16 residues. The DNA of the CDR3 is TGCAGCGTTGAAAACCCGGACAGGGAGAGTCCCGGGGAGCTGTTTTTT. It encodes CSVENPDRESPGELFF.

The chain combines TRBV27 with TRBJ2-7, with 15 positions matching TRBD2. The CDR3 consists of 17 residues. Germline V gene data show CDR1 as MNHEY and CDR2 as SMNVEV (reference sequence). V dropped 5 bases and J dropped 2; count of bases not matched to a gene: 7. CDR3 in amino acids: CASSPGLAGGRPYEQYF. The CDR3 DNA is TGTGCCAGCAGTCCGGGACTAGCGGGAGGCCGTCCCTACGAGCAGTACTTC.

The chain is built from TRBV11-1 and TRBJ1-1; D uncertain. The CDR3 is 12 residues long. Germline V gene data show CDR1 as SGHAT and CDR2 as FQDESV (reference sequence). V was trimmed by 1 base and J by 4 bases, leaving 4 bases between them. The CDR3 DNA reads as TGTGCCAGCAGCTTAGGCGTCACTGAAGCTTTCTTT. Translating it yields CASSLGVTEAFF.

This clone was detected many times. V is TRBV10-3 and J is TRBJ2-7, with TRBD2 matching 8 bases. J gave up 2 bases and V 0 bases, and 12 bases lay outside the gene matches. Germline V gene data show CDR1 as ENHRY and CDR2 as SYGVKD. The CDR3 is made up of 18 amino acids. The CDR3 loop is CAISESAGGPLGPYEQYF. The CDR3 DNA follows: TGTGCCATCAGTGAGTCGGCGGGAGGACCCCTCGGTCCCTACGAGCAGTACTTC.

CDR3: CASSITSGNIYEQYF. The CDR3 DNA follows: TGTGCCAGCAGCATTACTAGCGGGAACATCTACGAGCAGTACTTC. The V gene is TRBV7-9, the J gene TRBJ2-7; TRBD2 agrees at 10 bases. In germline, CDR1 is SEHNR, CDR2 FQNEAQ (reference sequence). The CDR3 has 15 amino acids. J gave up 3 bases and V 5 bases, and 7 bases lay outside the gene matches.

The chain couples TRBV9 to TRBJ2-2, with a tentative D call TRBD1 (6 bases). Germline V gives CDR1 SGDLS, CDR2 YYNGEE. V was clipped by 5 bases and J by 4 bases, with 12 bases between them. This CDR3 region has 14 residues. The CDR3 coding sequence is TGTGCCAGCAGGGACAGAGTGGGCACCGGGGAGCTGTTTTTT. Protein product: CASRDRVGTGELFF.